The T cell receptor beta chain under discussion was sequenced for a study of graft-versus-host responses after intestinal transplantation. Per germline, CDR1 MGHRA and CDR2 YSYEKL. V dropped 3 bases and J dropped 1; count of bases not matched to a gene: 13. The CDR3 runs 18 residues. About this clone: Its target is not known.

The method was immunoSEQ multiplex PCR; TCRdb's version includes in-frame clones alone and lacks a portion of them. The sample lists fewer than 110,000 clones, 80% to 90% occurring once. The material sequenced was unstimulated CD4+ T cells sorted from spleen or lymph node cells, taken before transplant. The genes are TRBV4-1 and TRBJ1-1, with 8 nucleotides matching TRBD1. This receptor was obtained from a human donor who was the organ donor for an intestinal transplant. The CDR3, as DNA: TGCGCCAGCAGCCAGGGGATCCAGGGGGCTCGTCGGAACACTGAAGCTTTCTTT. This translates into CASSQGIQGARRNTEAFF.